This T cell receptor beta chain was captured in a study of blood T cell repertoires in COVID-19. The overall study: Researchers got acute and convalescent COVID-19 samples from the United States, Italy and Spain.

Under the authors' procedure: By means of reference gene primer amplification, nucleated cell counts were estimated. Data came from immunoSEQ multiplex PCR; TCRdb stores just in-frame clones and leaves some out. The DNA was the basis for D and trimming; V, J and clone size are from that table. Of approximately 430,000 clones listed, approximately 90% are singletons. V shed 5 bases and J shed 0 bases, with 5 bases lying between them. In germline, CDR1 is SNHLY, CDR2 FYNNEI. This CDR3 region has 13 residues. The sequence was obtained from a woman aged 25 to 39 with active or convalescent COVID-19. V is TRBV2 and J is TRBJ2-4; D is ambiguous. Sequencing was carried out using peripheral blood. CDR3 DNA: TGTGCCAGCAGTCCTATAGCCAAAAACATTCAGTACTTC. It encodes CASSPIAKNIQYF. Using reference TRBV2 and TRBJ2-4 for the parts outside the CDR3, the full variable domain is EPEVTQTPSHQVTQMGQEVILRCVPISNHLYFYWYRQILGQKVEFLVSFYNNEISEKSEIFDDQFSVERPDGSNFTLKIRSTKLEDSAMYFCASSPIAKNIQYFGAGTRLSVL.